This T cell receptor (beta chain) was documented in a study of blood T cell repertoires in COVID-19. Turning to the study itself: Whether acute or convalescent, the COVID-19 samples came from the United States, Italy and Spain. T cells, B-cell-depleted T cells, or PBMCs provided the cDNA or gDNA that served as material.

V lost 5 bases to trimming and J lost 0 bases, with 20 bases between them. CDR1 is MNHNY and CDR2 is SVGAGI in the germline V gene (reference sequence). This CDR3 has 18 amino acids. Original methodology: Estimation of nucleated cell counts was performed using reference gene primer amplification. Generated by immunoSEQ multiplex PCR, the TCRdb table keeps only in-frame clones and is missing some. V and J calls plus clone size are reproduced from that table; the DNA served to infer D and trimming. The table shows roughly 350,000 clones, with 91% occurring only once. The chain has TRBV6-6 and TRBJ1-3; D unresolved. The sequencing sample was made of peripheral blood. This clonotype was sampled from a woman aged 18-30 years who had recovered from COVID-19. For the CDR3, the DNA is TGTGCCAGCAGTCGCTCCCACCTGACATTGAGCTCTGGAAACACCATATATTTT. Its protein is CASSRSHLTLSSGNTIYF.